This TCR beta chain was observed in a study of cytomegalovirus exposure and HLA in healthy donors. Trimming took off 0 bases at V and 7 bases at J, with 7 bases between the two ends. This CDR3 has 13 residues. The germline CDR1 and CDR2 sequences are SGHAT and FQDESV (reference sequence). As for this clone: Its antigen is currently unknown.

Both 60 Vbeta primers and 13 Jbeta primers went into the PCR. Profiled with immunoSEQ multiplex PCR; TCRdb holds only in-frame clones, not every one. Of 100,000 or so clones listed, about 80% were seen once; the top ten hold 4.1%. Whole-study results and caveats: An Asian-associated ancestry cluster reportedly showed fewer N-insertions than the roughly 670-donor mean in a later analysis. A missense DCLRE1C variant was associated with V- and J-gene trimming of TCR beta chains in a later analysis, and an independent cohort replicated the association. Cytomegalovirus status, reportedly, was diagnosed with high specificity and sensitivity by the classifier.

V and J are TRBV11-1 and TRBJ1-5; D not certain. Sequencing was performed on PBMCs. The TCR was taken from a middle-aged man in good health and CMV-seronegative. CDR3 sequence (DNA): TGTGCCAGCAGCTTAGCGGGAGGCCAGCCCCAGCATTTT. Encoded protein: CASSLAGGQPQHF.